This T cell receptor (beta chain) was retrieved from a study of cytomegalovirus exposure and HLA in healthy donors. Study results and limitations: Trimming of TCR beta V- and J-genes showed a link, identified in a later analysis, to a missense DCLRE1C variant.

Primers for the PCR totalled 60 Vbeta and 13 Jbeta. Assay: immunoSEQ multiplex PCR; the TCRdb copy retains only in-frame clones and omits some. This sample has over 110,000 clones, with around 78% found just once. Germline CDR1 MNHNS, CDR2 SASEGT. The CDR3 spans 14 residues. Trimming removed 4 bases from V and 2 bases from J; junction bases left unmatched: 3. With regard to this clone: What it recognizes is unknown.

Sequences were obtained from PBMCs. The receptor's source is a woman aged 40 to 50 in good health and CMV-seropositive. The rearrangement links TRBV6-1 to TRBJ2-7; TRBD1 matches at 9 bases. The CDR3 DNA sequence: TGTGCCAGCAGTGGGACAGGGGACGCCTACGAGCAGTACTTC. The encoded protein is CASSGTGDAYEQYF.